This T cell receptor beta chain was profiled in a study of shared clonotypes between healthy human individuals. The test was conducted at deep level. Profiling relied on immunoSEQ multiplex PCR, and the TCRdb table lists in-frame clones only, not all of them. Of roughly 490,000 clones in the sample, 76% were seen once. General study findings and limits: The study sampled only blood, and tissue repertoires likely differ.

In the case of this clone: The antigen is unknown.

The CDR3 length is 17 residues. J is TRBJ2-7 and V is TRBV21-1; the table's D call of TRBD2 was not tested on the DNA. TRBV21-1 is flagged as a pseudogene. The TCR sequence derives from a woman between 40 and 55 years old in good health. Some clones in this sample may be carry-over from other donors' samples. The sequencing sample was made of PBMCs. The CDR3 region has the DNA TGTGCCAGCAGCAAAGCGGGGGGACTAGCGGGATACTACGAGCAGTACTTC. This sequence encodes CASSKAGGLAGYYEQYF.